Shown below are 13 T cell receptor beta chains from a single sample sequenced in a study of T-cell memory formation after mild COVID-19. MiXCR, applied by TCRdb to the 5' RACE reads, yields one record per CDR3 protein. The table includes roughly 280,000 distinct CDR3 sequences, about 17% detected once. The sample consisted of PBMCs or a T cell subset sorted from them (not recorded which). These receptors all stem from a man between 18 and 35 years old who had mild COVID-19 (a few samples of this study predate the infection). Cell type and time point are not known.

This clonotype has more than one count but fewer than ten. The V gene is TRBV25-1, the J gene TRBJ2-4, with 8 bases lining up with TRBD1. The J segment lost 6 bases and the V segment lost 2 bases, leaving 3 bases of the junction unmatched. Germline V gene lookup returns CDR1 MGHDK and CDR2 SYGVNS. The CDR3 is 14 residues long. This CDR3 reads CASSEPGGRNIQYF. The CDR3 DNA sequence: TGTGCCAGCAGTGAACCAGGGGGCAGAAACATTCAGTACTTC.

This clonotype was observed a handful of times. V is TRBV20-1 and J is TRBJ1-1; D unresolved. CDR3 length: 10 amino acids. The germline V and J ends were trimmed by 2 bases and 11 bases, with 9 bases remaining between them. Germline CDR1 is DFQATT and CDR2 is SNEGSKA (reference sequence). The CDR3 sequence: CSARILGAFF. In DNA form, the CDR3 reads TGCAGTGCTAGAATCCTTGGGGCTTTCTTT.

The table lists this clonotype with a few counts. J is TRBJ1-2 and V is TRBV2, with D possibly TRBD1 on 5 matching bases. CDR1 SNHLY and CDR2 FYNNEI come from the germline V gene. The CDR3 is 14 residues long. V was trimmed by 8 bases and J by 4 bases, leaving 17 bases between them. The CDR3 is CASGGVKGGYGYTF. In DNA, the CDR3 is TGTGCCAGCGGGGGGGTTAAAGGTGGCTATGGCTACACCTTC.

This chain uses TRBV6-1 with TRBJ2-6; D ambiguous. V gave up 8 bases and J gave up 0 bases, with 8 bases separating them. The CDR3 runs 14 residues. The germline CDR1 and CDR2 sequences are MNHNS and SASEGT. Here the CDR3 DNA reads TGTGCCAGCCTTCATGGCTCTGGGGCCAACGTCCTGACTTTC. Amino acid sequence: CASLHGSGANVLTF.

The chain employs TRBV6-2 or TRBV6-3 and TRBJ1-6; D is possibly TRBD1 (5 bases). The CDR3 sequence is 13 residues long. V lost 5 bases, J lost 15 bases, and 17 bases lay in between. From germline, CDR1 is MNHEY and CDR2 SVGEGT. CDR3 sequence (DNA): TGTGCCAGCAGTACCGAGACCGGGGCTCTCCTCCACTTT. Translation: CASSTETGALLHF.

This clonotype was detected a few times. The genes are TRBV4-2 and TRBJ2-1, with D perhaps TRBD1 (5 bases). Trimming pared 5 bases from V and 8 bases from J, leaving 22 bases between. This CDR3 comprises 16 residues. The germline CDR1 and CDR2 sequences are LGHNA and YNFKEQ. The CDR3 nucleotides read TGTGCCAGCAGCGGAAGGGTAGGGGCTTTAGGGGATGAGCAGTTCTTC. Translating gives CASSGRVGALGDEQFF.

The V call is TRBV7-9, the J call TRBJ2-3, with 7 bases lining up with TRBD2. From germline, CDR1 is SEHNR and CDR2 FQNEAQ (reference sequence). This CDR3 is 16 amino acids long. V gave up 1 base and J gave up 1 base; unmatched junction bases: 5. The CDR3 region has the DNA TGTGCCAGCAGCTTAGTAGCGGGTCCCGGCACAGATACGCAGTATTTT. It translates to CASSLVAGPGTDTQYF.

This clonotype appeared a few times. The chain has TRBV3-1 and TRBJ1-1, with 7 bases lining up with TRBD1. Germline V lookup: CDR1 LGHDT, CDR2 YNNKEL (reference sequence). The CDR3 consists of 12 residues. V lost 5 bases, J lost 8 bases, and 5 bases stayed unmatched. The CDR3: CASSDRAMEAFF. For the CDR3, the DNA is TGTGCCAGCAGCGACAGGGCGATGGAAGCTTTCTTT. Full variable domain (rest looked up from reference TRBV3-1 and TRBJ1-1): DTAVSQTPKYLVTQMGNDKSIKCEQNLGHDTMYWYKQDSKKFLKIMFSYNNKELIINETVPNRFSPKSPDKAHLNLHINSLELGDSAVYFCASSDRAMEAFFGQGTRLTVV.

J is TRBJ2-5 and V is TRBV5-1, with TRBD2 identical over 8 bases. The V gene's germline CDR1 is SGHRS and CDR2 YFSETQ. This CDR3 comprises 15 residues. The trim removed 3 bases at V and 4 bases at J, leaving 8 bases unmatched. As DNA, the CDR3 is TGCGCCAGCAGCTCCCGGGAGGGCGGTACAGAGACCCAGTACTTC. Its protein product is CASSSREGGTETQYF.

This chain joins TRBV10-1 and TRBJ1-2; 7 nucleotides line up with TRBD1. Germline assignment: CDR1 WNHNN and CDR2 SYGVQD (reference sequence). With 2 bases clipped from V and 13 bases from J, the junction kept 7 bases outside the gene matches. The CDR3 runs to 12 residues. The CDR3 sequence is CASSEAQGGLTF. The CDR3 region has the DNA TGCGCCAGCAGTGAGGCTCAGGGGGGTCTCACCTTC.

This clonotype was seen a handful of times. This rearrangement joins TRBV20-1 to TRBJ1-2; 9 bases fit TRBD1. Germline CDR1 and CDR2: DFQATT and SNEGSKA (reference sequence). The V segment lost 5 bases and the J segment 5 bases; nucleotides outside the gene matches: 9. The CDR3 spans 14 residues. CDR3 in amino acids: CSALTRQGEYGYTF. CDR3 coding DNA: TGCAGTGCTCTAACACGACAGGGGGAATATGGCTACACCTTC.

In its sample, this clonotype was seen a few times. This chain joins TRBV4-1 and TRBJ2-3; 9 bases fit TRBD2. J gave up 6 bases and V 3 bases, and 7 bases lay outside the gene matches. Germline V CDR1 and CDR2: MGHRA, YSYEKL. The CDR3 sequence is 15 residues long. CDR3 loop: CASSHGGGARDTQYF. Here the CDR3 DNA reads TGCGCCAGCAGCCACGGCGGGGGGGCGAGGGATACGCAGTATTTT.

This clonotype was found a few times. The rearrangement joins TRBV20-1 to TRBJ2-1; 11 nucleotides align to TRBD1. Germline CDR1 DFQATT, CDR2 SNEGSKA (reference sequence). The CDR3 is made up of 17 amino acids. V was pared by 4 bases and J by 5 bases, with 13 bases of the junction left unmatched. CDR3: CSATIPLGQGVNNEQFF. Here the CDR3 DNA reads TGCAGTGCTACAATCCCCCTGGGACAGGGGGTAAACAATGAGCAGTTCTTC.